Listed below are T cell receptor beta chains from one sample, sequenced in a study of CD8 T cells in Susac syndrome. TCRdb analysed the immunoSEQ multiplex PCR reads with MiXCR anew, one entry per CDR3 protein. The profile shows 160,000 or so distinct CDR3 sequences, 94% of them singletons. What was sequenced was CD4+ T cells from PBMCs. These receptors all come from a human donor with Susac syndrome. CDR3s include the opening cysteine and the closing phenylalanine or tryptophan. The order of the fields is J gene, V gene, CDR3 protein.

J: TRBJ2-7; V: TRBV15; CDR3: CATSRQPGLAEKQYF
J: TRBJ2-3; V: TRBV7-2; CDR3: CASAQFRADTQYF
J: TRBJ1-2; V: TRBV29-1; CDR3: CSVSGGDRNYGYTF
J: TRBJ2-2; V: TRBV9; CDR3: CASRAMTDTGELFF
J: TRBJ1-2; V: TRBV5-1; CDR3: CASSLQESYGYTF
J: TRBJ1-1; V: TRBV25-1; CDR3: CASSETVQTGDTEAFF
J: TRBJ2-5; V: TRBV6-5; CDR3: CASRGQQETQYF
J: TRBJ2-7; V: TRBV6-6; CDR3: CASRRNLGYEQYF
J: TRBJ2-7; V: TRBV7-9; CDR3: CASSFPGEGSYEQYF
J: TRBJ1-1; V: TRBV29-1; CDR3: CSVEYGSGGAFF
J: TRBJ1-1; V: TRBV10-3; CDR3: CAISQGGNTEAFF
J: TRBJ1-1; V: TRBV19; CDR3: CASSIRGGDAEAFF
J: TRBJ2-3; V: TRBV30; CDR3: CAWSVPISTDTQYF
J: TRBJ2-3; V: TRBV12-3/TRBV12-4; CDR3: CASIFGLAGGTDTQYF
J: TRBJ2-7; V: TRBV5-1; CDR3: CASSPRGTDEQYF
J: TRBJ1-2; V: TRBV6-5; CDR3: CASNPSGGRYGYTF
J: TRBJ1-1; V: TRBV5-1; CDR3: CASSSMNTEAFF
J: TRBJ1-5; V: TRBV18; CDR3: CASSPAAGSNQPQHF
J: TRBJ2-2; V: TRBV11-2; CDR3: CASSLIPDGGELFF
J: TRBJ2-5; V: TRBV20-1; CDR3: CSALVAGAETQYF
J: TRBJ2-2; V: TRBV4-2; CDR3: CASSPQNTGELFF
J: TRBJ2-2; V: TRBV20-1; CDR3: CSASLPGTYTGELFF
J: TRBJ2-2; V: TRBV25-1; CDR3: CASSGERGGHGELFF
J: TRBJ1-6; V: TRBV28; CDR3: CASSLLGVNMGSPLHF
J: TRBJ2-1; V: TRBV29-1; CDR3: CSVEPSYAGVYNEQFF
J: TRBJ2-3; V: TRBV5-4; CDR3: CASSGLYTDTQYF
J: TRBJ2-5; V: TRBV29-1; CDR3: CSVVDRGQEETQYF
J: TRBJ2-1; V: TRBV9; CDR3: CASSGRLAGPYNEQFF
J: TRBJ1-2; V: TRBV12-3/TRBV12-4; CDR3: CASSLGPRGLNYGYTF
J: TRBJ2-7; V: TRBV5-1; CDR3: CASSLEYEGEQYF
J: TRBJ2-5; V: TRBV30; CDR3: CAWGTSGGARETQYF
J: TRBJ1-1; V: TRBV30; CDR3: CARRDRAEAFF
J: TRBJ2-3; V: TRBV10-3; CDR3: CAISESGTDTQYF
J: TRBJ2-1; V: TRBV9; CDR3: CASSVAWQGAYNEQFF
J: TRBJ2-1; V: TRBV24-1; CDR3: CATSESGGEYNEQFF
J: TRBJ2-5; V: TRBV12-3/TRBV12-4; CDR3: CASSPRTGQETQYF
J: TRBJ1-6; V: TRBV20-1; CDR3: CSARDLASSYNSPLHF
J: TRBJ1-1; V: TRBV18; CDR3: CASSVVGGVNTEAFF
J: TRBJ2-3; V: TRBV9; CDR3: CASSVQARWSDTQYF
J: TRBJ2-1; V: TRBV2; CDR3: CASMTSGQYEQFF
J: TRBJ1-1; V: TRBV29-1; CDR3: CSVLGGTVNTEAFF
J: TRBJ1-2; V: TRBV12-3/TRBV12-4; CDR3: CASSPLELYGYTF
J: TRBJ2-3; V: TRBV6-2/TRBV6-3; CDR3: CASNQPPSVTQYF
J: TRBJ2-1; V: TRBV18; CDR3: CASSQNRAPYNEQFF